This T cell receptor (beta chain) emerged from a study of CD8 T cells in ankylosing spondylitis. Study-wide findings and caveats: Significant enrichment of disease-linked clones was reportedly seen in matched ankylosing spondylitis synovial fluid. Ankylosing spondylitis blood appeared to carry a characteristic TCR beta motif of roughly eight highly homologous variants.

The CDR3 spans 13 residues. With 0 bases removed from V and 8 bases from J, the gap between germline ends came to 11 bases. From germline, CDR1 is GTSNPN and CDR2 SVGIG (reference sequence). To note about this clonotype: Its target is unknown.

Libraries for TCR beta were made by quantitative 5'-RACE with molecular barcodes. TCRdb passed the 5' RACE reads through MiXCR, listing each CDR3 protein once. The table has 200,000 or so distinct CDR3 sequences, 13% seen once. This clonotype originated in a female donor with ankylosing spondylitis or in good health (not recorded which). The V gene is TRBV30, the J gene TRBJ2-4; D remains ambiguous. Material: blood, either unsorted or a sorted T cell fraction (not recorded which). CDR3 coding DNA: TGTGCCTGGAGTGTGGCTAGACGGGACATTCAGTACTTC. Protein: CAWSVARRDIQYF.